This T cell receptor (beta chain) derives from a study of blood T cell repertoires in COVID-19. Study summary: Sources were T cells, B-cell-depleted T cells, or PBMCs; the material itself was cDNA or gDNA.

Those enrolled in Seattle joined during active infection and were followed longitudinally afterward. V was pared by 1 base and J by 1 base, with 1 base of the junction left unmatched. Germline V CDR1 and CDR2: KGHSH, LQKENI. CDR3 length: 15 residues. Authors' data handling: Amplification with reference gene primers provided the estimates of nucleated cell counts. Some clones are missing from TCRdb's copy, which holds only in-frame ones; the method was immunoSEQ multiplex PCR. That table gives V, J and clone size, and the DNA gave D and trimming. The table lists fewer than 700,000 clones, 85% to 90% of them singletons.

The sample comprised peripheral blood. The receptor's source is a woman aged 45-65 years with COVID-19, enrolled during active disease. The genes are TRBV18 and TRBJ2-1; 7 bases fit TRBD1. DNA of the CDR3: TGTGCCAGCTCACCACAGGGGGCATCCTACAATGAGCAGTTCTTC. This gives the protein CASSPQGASYNEQFF.